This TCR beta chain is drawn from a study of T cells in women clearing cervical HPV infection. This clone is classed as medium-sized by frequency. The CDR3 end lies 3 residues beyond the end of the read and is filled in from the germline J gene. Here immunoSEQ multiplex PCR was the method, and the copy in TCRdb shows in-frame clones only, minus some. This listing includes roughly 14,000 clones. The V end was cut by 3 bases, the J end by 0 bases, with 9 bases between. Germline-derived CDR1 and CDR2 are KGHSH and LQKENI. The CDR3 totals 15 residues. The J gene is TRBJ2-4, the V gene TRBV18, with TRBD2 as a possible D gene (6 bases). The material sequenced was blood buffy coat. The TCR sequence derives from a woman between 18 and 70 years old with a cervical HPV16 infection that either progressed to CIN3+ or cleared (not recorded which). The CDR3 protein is CASSPAGLAKNIQYF. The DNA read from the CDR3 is TGTGCCAGCTCACCTGCGGGACTAGCCAAAAACATT.